This TCR beta chain came from a study of CD8+ T cells in alopecia areata. Regarding the study as a whole: Normal-skin resident alphabeta T cells also appear among scalp sample sequences. For lesional scalp, especially alopecia totalis/universalis, clonality was higher than in normal scalp.

This clone was detected only a few times. The antigen is not known. The gene names given are mouse names. The read is 4 residues too short to cover the CDR3 end, so that end is filled in from the germline J gene. Reverse transcription of extracted RNA yielded cDNA, which provided the sequencing template. Data came from immunoSEQ multiplex PCR; TCRdb stores just in-frame clones and leaves some out. Listed for the sample are approximately 280,000 clones, none seen a single time. The sorting of pooled cutaneous lymph node cells relied on CD4, CD8alpha, NKG2D, NKG2ACE and other markers. Germline V lookup: CDR1 FNHDT, CDR2 SITEND (reference sequence). The CDR3 is made up of 13 amino acids.

The receptor comes from a C3H/HeJ mouse with alopecia areata. This line is of MHC haplotype H2-k. The specimen sequenced was CD4+ T cells sorted from a lymph node. The genes are TRBV19 and TRBJ1-1; TRBD1 is a possible D gene (6 bases). CDR3 DNA (partial): TGTGCCAGCAGGAGGACAGTCAAGGGA. Its protein is CASRRTVKG. The CDR3, in full, reads CASRRTVKGEVFF.